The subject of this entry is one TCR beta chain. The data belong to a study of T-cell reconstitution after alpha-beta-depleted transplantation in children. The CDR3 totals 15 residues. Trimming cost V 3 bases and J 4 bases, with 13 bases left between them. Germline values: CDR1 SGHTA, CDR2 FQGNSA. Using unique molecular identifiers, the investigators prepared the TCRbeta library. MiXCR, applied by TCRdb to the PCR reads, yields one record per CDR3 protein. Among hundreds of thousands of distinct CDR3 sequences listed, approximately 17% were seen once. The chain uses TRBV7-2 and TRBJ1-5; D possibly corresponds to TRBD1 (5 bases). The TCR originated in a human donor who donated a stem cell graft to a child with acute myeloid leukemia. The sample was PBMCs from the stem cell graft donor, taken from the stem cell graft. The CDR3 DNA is TGTGCCAGCAGCTTCGACCGGGGCCAAAATCAGCCCCAGCATTTT. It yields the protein CASSFDRGQNQPQHF.